This TCR beta chain is drawn from a study of T cell responses to AZD1222 COVID-19 vaccine. Clones were sequenced by immunoSEQ multiplex PCR, and TCRdb holds only the in-frame ones, with some missing. Of 72,000 or so clones listed, about 85% are singletons. Notes on this clone: Other DNA sequences in the same sample also yield this CDR3.

The CDR3 totals 12 residues. V was cut by 1 base and J by 6 bases, with 7 bases left in between. Germline V gene sequence: CDR1 SEHNR, CDR2 FQNEAQ (reference sequence). The receptor was derived from an adult in good health. The V and J genes are TRBV7-9 and TRBJ2-7; D is uncertain. The source material was peripheral blood, sampled on day 0 of AZD1222 vaccination. The CDR3 DNA is TGTGCCAGCAGCTTAGGGGGTGGCGAGCAGTACTTC. Translation gives CASSLGGGEQYF.